Listed below are T cell receptor beta chains from one sample, sequenced in a study of CD8+CD57+ T cells in acquired aplastic anemia. TCRdb independently ran MiXCR on the reads; one entry per CDR3 protein. The repertoire includes 150,000 or so distinct CDR3 sequences, 45% to 55% of them detected once, and about 2.6% sits in the top ten. The sample taken for sequencing was sorted CD4+, CD8+, or CD8+CD57+ T cells (not recorded which) from PBMCs. Receptors originate from a human donor with aplastic anemia. Both conserved end residues are part of each CDR3. The D gene is left open where the match is weak. Only some rows state a clone size, as once, few, many or a class for expanded clones.

DNA,CDR3,size,J,D,V
TGCAGTGCTAGCCCCCCAGGACTAGCGGGATTCTACGAGCAGTACTTC,CSASPPGLAGFYEQYF,many,TRBJ2-7,TRBD2,TRBV20-1
TGTGCCAGTAGTAAGGACTATGGCTACACCTTC,CASSKDYGYTF,many,TRBJ1-2,.,TRBV19
TGCAGTGCTTCCGGGACTAGGCTTTATGGCGATGAGCAGTTCTTC,CSASGTRLYGDEQFF,once,TRBJ2-1,TRBD2,TRBV20-1
TGTACCAGCTCAGCTCAAGAGACCCAGTACTTC,CTSSAQETQYF,.,TRBJ2-5,.,TRBV18
TGTGCCAGCAGCTCTACCGGGACAGGTCCAGATACGCAGTATTTT,CASSSTGTGPDTQYF,.,TRBJ2-3,TRBD1,TRBV11-1
TGCGCCAGCAGCCTGGCGGCTAGCGGGACCTATGAGCAGTTCTTC,CASSLAASGTYEQFF,many,TRBJ2-1,TRBD2,TRBV4-1
TGTGCCACCGGGAGGGGACAGGGGGACGACGAGCAGTACTTC,CATGRGQGDDEQYF,many,TRBJ2-7,TRBD1,TRBV6-1
TGTGCCAGCAGCGTAGGGGCGGGTTGGGACACTGAAGCTTTCTTT,CASSVGAGWDTEAFF,once,TRBJ1-1,.,TRBV9
TGTGCCAGCAGTGAAGGACCCCTTGGGGCCTCCTACGAGCAGTACTTC,CASSEGPLGASYEQYF,many,TRBJ2-7,.,TRBV2
TGTGCCACCAGTGATCCCCAGGGGATTGGGGCCAACGTCCTGACTTTC,CATSDPQGIGANVLTF,.,TRBJ2-6,.,TRBV24-1
TGTGCCAGCAGTGAAGGGGGACAGGGGGCCACTGAAGCTTTCTTT,CASSEGGQGATEAFF,.,TRBJ1-1,TRBD1,TRBV25-1
TGTGCCAGCAGTTCGTATAGCGGGAGATCGATAGATACGCAGTATTTT,CASSSYSGRSIDTQYF,.,TRBJ2-3,TRBD2,TRBV6-5
TGCAGTGCTCCGGAAGTTAACTATGGCTACACCTTC,CSAPEVNYGYTF,many,TRBJ1-2,.,TRBV20-1